This T cell receptor beta chain was sequenced for a study of beta chain features in type 1 diabetes. General observations from the study: Healthy donors had naive, central memory and Treg TCRB repertoires that appeared less similar than those seen among patients.

CDR1 and CDR2 (germline): SGHAT, FQDESV (reference sequence). The CDR3 length is 15 residues. With V trimmed by 5 bases and J by 0 bases, 5 bases remained unmatched. Every isolated RNA sample was fully reverse transcribed, so sequencing captured expressed TCRB transcripts. The data were produced by immunoSEQ multiplex PCR, yet TCRdb's version contains in-frame clones alone and is incomplete. The sample lists roughly 610,000 clones; about a sixth were seen once. This clone was picked up a small number of times. Its antigen is undetermined. The same CDR3 can be traced to other DNA sequences in this sample. CD45RO/CCR7/CD25/CD127/CD95/CD27 separated CD4+ naive, central memory, regulatory and stem cell-like memory cells by sorting.

V gene TRBV11-1 combines with J gene TRBJ2-3, with TRBD1 matching 7 bases. The material sequenced was naive CD4+ T cells from blood. The receptor was isolated from a man aged 18 to 30 in good health. For the CDR3, the DNA is TGTGCCAGCAGCCTGGGACAGACAAGCACAGATACGCAGTATTTT. It codes for CASSLGQTSTDTQYF.